This T cell receptor (beta chain) is from a study of beta chain features in type 1 diabetes. Findings and limits, study-wide: Among patients, naive, central memory and Treg TCRB repertoires appeared more similar than among healthy donors.

Trimming removed 2 bases from V and 0 bases from J, with 8 bases in between. The CDR3 has 15 amino acids. In germline, CDR1 is WSHSY, CDR2 SAAADI. The whole isolated RNA underwent reverse transcription, so sequencing captured expressed TCRB transcripts. The protocol was immunoSEQ multiplex PCR, while the TCRdb copy is restricted to in-frame clones and leaves out a portion. The data show about 930,000 clones, with roughly 17% seen just once and about 0.02% held by the top ten. This clone was seen a few times. What it binds is not known. The rearrangement uses TRBV10-2 and TRBJ2-4, with D uncertain. This sequence was found in a woman aged 18-29 years in good health. Sequencing used naive CD4+ T cells from blood. DNA for the CDR3: TGCGCCAGCAGTGAGGAGGCCCTAGCCAAAAACATTCAGTACTTC. Its protein is CASSEEALAKNIQYF.